A selection of T cell receptor beta chains follows, all from one sample in a study of identifying expanded T cells in peripheral blood. Only in-frame clones appear in the TCRdb table, and some are missing; sequencing was by immunoSEQ multiplex PCR. The sample includes approximately 75,000 clones, around 90% of them seen just once. Source material: blood. These receptors were obtained from a person aged 18-69 years in good health. The CDR3 runs from the conserved cysteine through the conserved F or W. D genes are given only for firm matches. The size field is filled for only some rows; it gives once, few, many or a size class.

d_call: -
j_call: TRBJ1-1
clone_size: -
v_call: TRBV28
cdr3_aa: CASSWRGWTEAFF
cdr3_nt: TGTGCCAGCAGTTGGAGGGGTTGGACTGAAGCTTTCTTT

d_call: -
j_call: TRBJ1-1
clone_size: -
v_call: TRBV5-4
cdr3_aa: CASSLARGAGSGNTEAFF
cdr3_nt: TGTGCCAGCAGCTTGGCCCGGGGAGCTGGTTCGGGGAACACTGAAGCTTTCTTT

d_call: -
j_call: TRBJ1-1
clone_size: -
v_call: TRBV20-1
cdr3_aa: CSASRGAEAFF
cdr3_nt: TGCAGTGCTAGCAGGGGCGCTGAAGCTTTCTTT

d_call: TRBD1
j_call: TRBJ1-4
clone_size: once
v_call: TRBV6-6
cdr3_aa: CASSNAKQGAGEKLFF
cdr3_nt: TGTGCCAGCAGTAACGCAAAACAGGGGGCGGGGGAAAAACTGTTTTTT

d_call: -
j_call: TRBJ2-5
clone_size: -
v_call: TRBV7-2
cdr3_aa: CASSLGAPNQETQYF
cdr3_nt: TGTGCCAGCAGCTTAGGTGCTCCGAACCAAGAGACCCAGTACTTC

d_call: -
j_call: TRBJ2-2
clone_size: -
v_call: TRBV30
cdr3_aa: CAWSGGASGELFF
cdr3_nt: TGTGCCTGGAGTGGGGGGGCGAGCGGGGAGCTGTTTTTT

d_call: TRBD1
j_call: TRBJ2-7
clone_size: -
v_call: TRBV7-2
cdr3_aa: CASRSGTGGYEQYF
cdr3_nt: TGTGCCAGCAGGTCCGGGACAGGGGGCTACGAGCAGTACTTC

d_call: -
j_call: TRBJ2-2
clone_size: few
v_call: TRBV6-6
cdr3_aa: CASRETGELFF
cdr3_nt: TGTGCCAGCAGAGAAACCGGGGAGCTGTTTTTT

d_call: TRBD1
j_call: TRBJ1-1
clone_size: -
v_call: TRBV29-1
cdr3_aa: CSVGGGRGRTEAFF
cdr3_nt: TGCAGCGTTGGTGGAGGCAGGGGGAGGACTGAAGCTTTCTTT

d_call: TRBD1
j_call: TRBJ2-1
clone_size: -
v_call: TRBV14
cdr3_aa: CASSHRQGLNEQFF
cdr3_nt: TGTGCCAGCAGCCACCGACAGGGCCTCAATGAGCAGTTCTTC

d_call: -
j_call: TRBJ1-5
clone_size: -
v_call: TRBV7-8
cdr3_aa: CASSRRGTNQPQHF
cdr3_nt: TGTGCCAGCAGCCGAAGGGGTACCAATCAGCCCCAGCATTTT

d_call: -
j_call: TRBJ2-7
clone_size: -
v_call: TRBV6-6
cdr3_aa: CASSYKGSEQYF
cdr3_nt: TGTGCCAGCAGTTACAAGGGATCCGAGCAGTACTTC

d_call: -
j_call: TRBJ2-7
clone_size: -
v_call: TRBV4-1
cdr3_aa: CASSHARDNKAYEQYF
cdr3_nt: TGCGCCAGCAGCCACGCCCGGGACAATAAAGCCTACGAGCAGTACTTC

d_call: -
j_call: TRBJ2-2
clone_size: -
v_call: TRBV9
cdr3_aa: CASSPQDYSTGELFF
cdr3_nt: TGTGCCAGCAGCCCCCAGGACTATTCCACCGGGGAGCTGTTTTTT

d_call: -
j_call: TRBJ2-7
clone_size: -
v_call: TRBV21-1
cdr3_aa: CASSKEGSYEQYF
cdr3_nt: TGTGCCAGCAGCAAAGAAGGGTCCTACGAGCAGTACTTC

d_call: -
j_call: TRBJ2-2
clone_size: -
v_call: TRBV6-5
cdr3_aa: CASSPRGAGELFF
cdr3_nt: TGTGCCAGCAGCCCCCGTGGGGCCGGGGAGCTGTTTTTT

d_call: -
j_call: TRBJ2-2
clone_size: -
v_call: TRBV7-3
cdr3_aa: CASSSDLTSGELFF
cdr3_nt: TGTGCCAGCAGCTCCGACTTGACGTCTGGGGAGCTGTTTTTT

d_call: -
j_call: TRBJ2-2
clone_size: once
v_call: TRBV6-1
cdr3_aa: CASSGLGVGELFF
cdr3_nt: TGTGCCAGCAGTGGGCTGGGGGTCGGGGAGCTGTTTTTT

d_call: -
j_call: TRBJ1-1
clone_size: -
v_call: TRBV30
cdr3_aa: CAWSGLAEAFF
cdr3_nt: TGTGCCTGGAGTGGTCTGGCTGAAGCTTTCTTT

d_call: -
j_call: TRBJ2-3
clone_size: -
v_call: TRBV27
cdr3_aa: CASSLTYPTNTDTQYF
cdr3_nt: TGTGCCAGCAGTTTAACTTATCCAACTAACACAGATACGCAGTATTTT

d_call: -
j_call: TRBJ1-1
clone_size: -
v_call: TRBV4-2
cdr3_aa: CASSQVGQKTEGTFF
cdr3_nt: TGTGCCAGCAGCCAAGTCGGTCAGAAGACAGAAGGTACTTTCTTT

d_call: TRBD1
j_call: TRBJ1-2
clone_size: once
v_call: TRBV29-1
cdr3_aa: CSVPGQVEGYTF
cdr3_nt: TGCAGCGTTCCCGGACAGGTTGAAGGCTACACCTTC

d_call: -
j_call: TRBJ2-2
clone_size: -
v_call: TRBV29-1
cdr3_aa: CSGQEFRAGELFF
cdr3_nt: TGCAGCGGGCAAGAGTTCAGGGCCGGGGAGCTGTTTTTT

d_call: -
j_call: TRBJ1-2
clone_size: -
v_call: TRBV9
cdr3_aa: CASSVGGELWGYTF
cdr3_nt: TGTGCCAGCAGCGTAGGCGGGGAACTGTGGGGCTACACCTTC

d_call: -
j_call: TRBJ2-2
clone_size: -
v_call: TRBV9
cdr3_aa: CASSVGGTGELFF
cdr3_nt: TGTGCCAGCAGCGTAGGGGGCACCGGGGAGCTGTTTTTT

d_call: -
j_call: TRBJ2-3
clone_size: -
v_call: TRBV27
cdr3_aa: CASIPHLGTDTQYF
cdr3_nt: TGTGCCAGCATCCCCCATCTGGGCACAGATACGCAGTATTTT

d_call: -
j_call: TRBJ2-3
clone_size: -
v_call: TRBV21-1
cdr3_aa: CASSKGRGRADTQYF
cdr3_nt: TGTGCCAGCAGCAAAGGCAGGGGGCGGGCAGATACGCAGTATTTT

d_call: TRBD1
j_call: TRBJ2-2
clone_size: -
v_call: TRBV25-1
cdr3_aa: CASSESRGRSGELFF
cdr3_nt: TGTGCCAGCAGTGAATCCAGGGGGCGAAGCGGGGAGCTGTTTTTT

d_call: -
j_call: TRBJ2-3
clone_size: -
v_call: TRBV10-3
cdr3_aa: CAISENSVNTDTQYF
cdr3_nt: TGTGCCATCAGTGAGAATAGCGTAAACACAGATACGCAGTATTTT

d_call: -
j_call: TRBJ2-1
clone_size: few
v_call: TRBV5-1
cdr3_aa: CASSKIGGPHNEQFF
cdr3_nt: TGCGCCAGCAGCAAGATTGGGGGGCCTCACAATGAGCAGTTCTTC

d_call: -
j_call: TRBJ2-7
clone_size: -
v_call: TRBV2
cdr3_aa: CASSELGNWYEQYF
cdr3_nt: TGTGCCAGCAGTGAATTGGGGAATTGGTACGAGCAGTACTTC

d_call: TRBD1
j_call: TRBJ1-1
clone_size: -
v_call: TRBV10-3
cdr3_aa: CATESDRSTEAFF
cdr3_nt: TGTGCCACCGAATCGGACAGGAGCACTGAAGCTTTCTTT

d_call: -
j_call: TRBJ2-7
clone_size: once
v_call: TRBV14
cdr3_aa: CASSQSYYEQYF
cdr3_nt: TGTGCCAGCAGCCAGTCTTACTACGAGCAGTACTTC

d_call: -
j_call: TRBJ2-6
clone_size: -
v_call: TRBV6-4
cdr3_aa: CASSGGSGSGANVLTF
cdr3_nt: TGTGCCAGCAGTGGGGGATCGGGCTCTGGGGCCAACGTCCTGACTTTC